These T cell receptor beta chains were read from a single sample in a study of T cells in localized non-small cell lung cancer. This table comes from immunoSEQ multiplex PCR, and its TCRdb copy is limited to in-frame clones, with some not included. The sample carries around 25,000 clones, 92% recorded once. Here the sequenced sample was peripheral blood, taken before any cancer treatment. The source of these receptors is a woman aged 35-70 years with stage I lung adenocarcinoma. The CDR3 runs from the conserved cysteine through the conserved F or W. The D gene is left open where the match is weak. Clone sizes are given selectively: once, few, many, or a class where the clone is expanded.

d_gene	v_gene	j_gene	abundance	CDR3aa	CDR3nt
-	TRBV30	TRBJ2-5	-	CAWSVWAKETQYF	TGTGCCTGGAGTGTCTGGGCAAAAGAGACCCAGTACTTC
TRBD2	TRBV28	TRBJ2-5	-	CASSPSGLAGGRGQETQYF	TGTGCCAGCAGTCCATCGGGACTAGCGGGAGGGAGGGGGCAAGAGACCCAGTACTTC
-	TRBV18	TRBJ2-7	-	CASSPPHGGGGTYEQYF	TGTGCCAGCTCACCACCCCATGGAGGGGGAGGTACCTACGAGCAGTACTTC
TRBD1	TRBV4-1	TRBJ1-6	-	CASRLRQGASDNSPLHF	TGCGCCAGCAGGCTTAGACAGGGGGCTTCCGATAATTCACCCCTCCACTTT
-	TRBV2	TRBJ1-4	-	CASRGKGTRGEKLFF	TGTGCCAGCAGGGGGAAGGGGACAAGGGGTGAAAAACTGTTTTTT
TRBD2	TRBV28	TRBJ2-5	once	CASNSVFVRRDLLSGREGQETQYF	TGTGCCAGCAACTCCGTATTTGTCCGCCGGGATCTACTTAGCGGGAGGGAGGGGCAAGAGACCCAGTACTTC
-	TRBV5-1	TRBJ1-1	-	CASSFRDFSPRAFF	TGCGCCAGCAGCTTTCGGGACTTTTCCCCCCGCGCTTTCTTT
TRBD1	TRBV29-1	TRBJ1-2	-	CSVEKRDRGLEGYTF	TGCAGCGTTGAAAAGAGGGACAGGGGGCTGGAGGGCTACACCTTC
-	TRBV2	TRBJ1-5	-	CASSRVGNQPQHF	TGTGCCAGCAGTAGGGTAGGCAATCAGCCCCAGCATTTT
-	TRBV10-2	TRBJ1-2	-	CASSESATYDGYTF	TGCGCCAGCAGTGAGTCTGCTACGTACGATGGCTACACCTTC
TRBD1	TRBV6-6	TRBJ1-6	-	CASSLQGGGGNSPLHF	TGTGCCAGCAGTCTTCAGGGGGGAGGCGGAAATTCACCCCTCCACTTT
TRBD1	TRBV6-1	TRBJ2-7	-	CASSVDRPYEQYF	TGTGCCAGCAGCGTGGACAGGCCCTACGAGCAGTACTTC
-	TRBV2	TRBJ2-3	-	CARRSVGADTQYF	TGTGCCAGACGGAGCGTCGGGGCAGATACGCAGTATTTT
-	TRBV30	TRBJ2-7	-	CAWSVNINYEQYF	TGTGCCTGGAGTGTTAACATTAACTACGAGCAGTACTTC
TRBD2	TRBV30	TRBJ2-7	-	CAWSLSGGQYF	TGTGCCTGGAGTCTGTCGGGGGGGCAGTACTTC
-	TRBV18	TRBJ2-1	-	CASSPVSGDEQFF	TGTGCCAGCTCACCGGTTTCGGGGGACGAGCAGTTCTTC
-	TRBV30	TRBJ1-5	-	CAWSADNAQPQHF	TGTGCCTGGAGTGCGGACAACGCTCAGCCCCAGCATTTT
-	TRBV5-1	TRBJ2-7	-	CASSSWDADPYEQYF	TGCGCCAGCAGCTCCTGGGACGCGGACCCCTACGAGCAGTACTTC
TRBD1	TRBV19	TRBJ1-1	-	CASSTLDRGTEAFF	TGTGCCAGTAGTACCTTAGACAGGGGAACTGAAGCTTTCTTT
TRBD2	TRBV27	TRBJ2-1	-	CASRPGLAGTAIQFF	TGTGCCAGCAGACCCGGACTAGCGGGAACTGCTATACAGTTCTTC
-	TRBV2	TRBJ1-2	-	CASGRQLDYGYTF	TGTGCCAGCGGGAGGCAGTTGGATTATGGCTACACCTTC
TRBD1	TRBV5-1	TRBJ2-5	-	CASSLEAQGAGGAETQYF	TGCGCCAGCAGCTTGGAGGCACAGGGGGCAGGAGGGGCAGAGACCCAGTACTTC
TRBD1	TRBV10-2	TRBJ2-3	-	CASRAPGQGITDTQYF	TGCGCCAGCAGGGCACCGGGACAGGGAATCACAGATACGCAGTATTTT
-	TRBV6-5	TRBJ1-6	-	CASSYSGVGNSPLHF	TGTGCCAGCAGTTACTCAGGGGTAGGGAATTCACCCCTCCACTTT
-	TRBV19	TRBJ1-3	-	CASPAMGGGCPSSGNTIYF	TGTGCCAGTCCGGCTATGGGTGGCGGGTGCCCCTCCTCTGGAAACACCATATATTTT
-	TRBV5-1	TRBJ1-1	-	CASSLGSLNTEAFF	TGCGCCAGCAGCTTGGGCAGCCTGAACACTGAAGCTTTCTTT
TRBD1	TRBV19	TRBJ1-2	-	CASSPWTGGIYGYTF	TGTGCCAGTAGTCCTTGGACAGGGGGAATCTATGGCTACACCTTC
-	TRBV7-2	TRBJ1-5	once	CASSFRGDQPQHF	TGTGCCAGCAGTTTCCGGGGGGATCAGCCCCAGCATTTT
-	TRBV6-5	TRBJ1-2	-	CASSERAPDYGYTF	TGTGCCAGCAGCGAACGGGCCCCGGACTATGGCTACACCTTC
-	TRBV23-1	TRBJ2-3	-	CAGESPLLYTTDTQYF	TGCGCCGGGGAATCACCCTTACTTTACACCACAGATACGCAGTATTTT
TRBD2	TRBV5-1	TRBJ2-1	-	CASSLGTSGSWGYYNEQFF	TGCGCCAGCAGCTTAGGGACTAGCGGGAGCTGGGGGTACTACAATGAGCAGTTCTTC
TRBD2	TRBV9	TRBJ2-3	once	CASSVAASGRTDTQYF	TGTGCCAGCAGCGTAGCAGCTAGCGGGAGAACAGATACGCAGTATTTT
-	TRBV4-1	TRBJ1-2	-	CASSPGGGPRGDF	TGCGCCAGCAGCCCCGGAGGGGGGCCCCGCGGGGACTTC
-	TRBV5-1	TRBJ1-1	-	CASSLGSGTGAEAFF	TGCGCCAGCAGCTTGGGCTCCGGGACGGGAGCTGAAGCTTTCTTT
TRBD2	TRBV15	TRBJ2-3	few	CATSRDLASGDTQYF	TGTGCCACCAGCAGAGATTTGGCTAGCGGTGATACGCAGTATTTT
-	TRBV27	TRBJ2-7	-	CASSLSGARRRESYEQYF	TGTGCCAGCAGTTTATCGGGGGCTCGGCGCCGGGAGTCCTACGAGCAGTACTTC
TRBD2	TRBV5-1	TRBJ2-7	-	CASGFTSGRIGEQYF	TGCGCCAGCGGCTTCACAAGCGGGAGAATTGGCGAGCAGTACTTC